Below are 10 T cell receptor beta chains sequenced from a single sample in a study of chemoradiotherapy in HPV16-positive cancers. Some clones are missing from TCRdb's copy, which holds only in-frame ones; the method was immunoSEQ multiplex PCR. Among some 4,900 clones listed, about 74% were seen once. The starting material was tumor tissue, obtained from a patient who underwent chemoradiotherapy. These TCRs come from a human donor with HPV-associated anogenital cancer.

The chain has TRBV5-1 and TRBJ2-7; D not certain. CDR1 is SGHRS and CDR2 is YFSETQ in the germline V gene. Trimming took off 4 bases at V and 2 bases at J, with 13 bases between the two ends. There are 14 residues in the CDR3. For the CDR3, the DNA is TGCGCCAGCAGCCCTTCGGGCAGCCCCTACGAGCAGTACTTC. This encodes CASSPSGSPYEQYF.

This clone was observed a handful of times. This sequence joins TRBV30 and TRBJ1-1, with D uncertain. The germline gives CDR1 GTSNPN, CDR2 SVGIG (reference sequence). The CDR3 is made up of 14 amino acids. Deletions cut 0 bases from V and 1 base from J, with 9 bases between. The CDR3 here is CAWSVGRGNTEAFF. CDR3 DNA: TGTGCCTGGAGTGTAGGGCGGGGGAACACTGAAGCTTTCTTT. Supplemented by reference TRBV30 and TRBJ1-1, the full variable domain reads SQTIHQWPATLVQPVGSPLSLECTVEGTSNPNLYWYRQAAGRGLQLLFYSVGIGQISSEVPQNLSASRPQDRQFILSSKKLLLSDSGFYLCAWSVGRGNTEAFFGQGTRLTVV.

This chain uses TRBV5-1 with TRBJ1-1, with 8 positions matching TRBD1. Germline loops: CDR1 SGHRS, CDR2 YFSETQ. J lost 3 bases, V lost 3 bases, and 4 bases had no gene match. CDR3 length: 14 amino acids. The CDR3 protein is CASSSGQEYTEAFF. Written as DNA, the CDR3 is TGCGCCAGCAGCTCGGGACAGGAATACACTGAAGCTTTCTTT. Drawing the rest from reference TRBV5-1 and TRBJ1-1, the complete variable domain is KAGVTQTPRYLIKTRGQQVTLSCSPISGHRSVSWYQQTPGQGLQFLFEYFSETQRNKGNFPGRFSGRQFSNSRSEMNVSTLELGDSALYLCASSSGQEYTEAFFGQGTRLTVV.

V is TRBV28 and J is TRBJ1-5; TRBD1 agrees at 7 bases. Germline V gives CDR1 MDHEN, CDR2 SYDVKM. V shed 8 bases and J 0 bases; nucleotides not matched to a gene: 7. The CDR3 has 15 amino acids. The CDR3 region has the DNA TGTGCCAGCCGACCACAGGGGAATAGCAATCAGCCCCAGCATTTT. Amino acids: CASRPQGNSNQPQHF. The whole variable domain, remainder taken from reference TRBV28 and TRBJ1-5, is DVKVTQSSRYLVKRTGEKVFLECVQDMDHENMFWYRQDPGLGLRLIYFSYDVKMKEKGDIPEGYSVSREKKERFSLILESASTNQTSMYLCASRPQGNSNQPQHFGDGTRLSIL.

Only one count was recorded for this clone. J is TRBJ1-1 and V is TRBV10-3; D is perhaps TRBD1 (5 bases). V lost 3 bases and J lost 1, with 6 bases in between. Germline V gives CDR1 ENHRY, CDR2 SYGVKD. The CDR3 is 13 residues long. The CDR3 reads CAISETGNTEAFF. The CDR3, as DNA: TGTGCCATCAGTGAAACAGGGAACACTGAAGCTTTCTTT.

The V gene is TRBV5-8, the J gene TRBJ1-2, with 8 bases aligning to TRBD1. Looked up from germline, CDR1 is SGHTS and CDR2 is YDEGEE. The length of the CDR3 is 15 residues. Trimming removed 5 bases from V and 8 bases from J; junction bases left unmatched: 14. The CDR3 DNA reads as TGTGCCAGCAGGCCCACCCGACAGGGGATAGGCGGCTACACCTTC. As protein: CASRPTRQGIGGYTF. Together with reference TRBV5-8 and TRBJ1-2, the CDR3 gives the full variable domain: EAGVTQSPTHLIKTRGQQATLRCSPISGHTSVYWYQQALGLGLQFLLWYDEGEERNRGNFPPRFSGRQFPNYSSELNVNALELEDSALYLCASRPTRQGIGGYTFGSGTRLTVV.

The chain links TRBV15 to TRBJ2-1; possible D gene TRBD2, 6 bases. Germline V gene lookup returns CDR1 LNHNV and CDR2 YYDKDF (reference sequence). The CDR3 runs 14 residues. V was cut by 3 bases and J by 10 bases, with 16 bases left in between. In DNA, the CDR3 is TGTGCCACCAGCAGCAGGGACTCCCCAAGGGAGCAGTTCTTC. Its protein is CATSSRDSPREQFF.

The V gene is TRBV5-5, the J gene TRBJ2-7; tentatively, D is TRBD1 (7 bases). The CDR3 runs to 16 residues. Germline CDR1 and CDR2: SGHKS and YYEKEE (reference sequence). The ends were cut back, 0 bases at V and 0 bases at J, with 13 bases in the middle. The CDR3 DNA reads TGTGCCAGCAGCTTGGCAGGGGGGTCTCCCTCCTACGAGCAGTACTTC. Its translation: CASSLAGGSPSYEQYF.

This clone was seen only once. The chain has TRBV19 and TRBJ1-5; D is ambiguous. The V gene lost 5 bases and the J gene lost 3 bases, with 8 bases spanning the gap. CDR3 size: 13 residues. CDR1 and CDR2 (germline): LNHDA, SQIVND (reference sequence). The CDR3 here is CASSVAVNQPQHF. CDR3 DNA: TGTGCCAGTAGTGTGGCCGTCAATCAGCCCCAGCATTTT.

The rearrangement uses TRBV7-6 and TRBJ2-7; 11 bases map to TRBD1. Germline V lookup: CDR1 SGHVS, CDR2 FNYEAQ. The CDR3 consists of 14 residues. After removal of 5 bases from V and 4 bases from J, the junction contained 4 bases not matched to a gene. The CDR3 loop is CASSPGQGGYEQYF. Here the CDR3 DNA reads TGTGCCAGCAGCCCGGGACAGGGGGGTTACGAGCAGTACTTC.